The clone carrying this T cell receptor beta chain has at least ten counts. Its antigen is currently unknown. This sample was included in a study of response to subunit inactivated influenza vaccine. Study-wide findings and caveats: New T cells are recruited in small numbers by each seasonal influenza vaccination, according to the authors' suggestion.

CDR3 length: 13 residues. The germline gives CDR1 SQVTM, CDR2 ANQGSEA. Trimming removed 7 bases at V and 2 bases at J, with 15 bases between. TCRdb analysed the RT-PCR reads with MiXCR anew, one entry per CDR3 protein. The repertoire holds hundreds of thousands of distinct CDR3 sequences, with 15% to 19% as singletons. The receptor was derived from a man in his forties or fifties who received an inactivated influenza vaccine. The sequenced sample was PBMCs from blood, obtained 11 to 12 days after vaccination. The chain is built from TRBV29-1 and TRBJ2-7; possibly TRBD1 for D (5 bases). The CDR3 loop reads CSAVGAVAYEQYF. The CDR3 region has the DNA TGCAGCGCCGTAGGGGCGGTGGCCTACGAGCAGTACTTC.